The 29 T cell receptor beta chains given below trace back to one sample, sequenced in a study of T cell clones after liver transplantation. Data came from immunoSEQ multiplex PCR; TCRdb stores just in-frame clones and leaves some out. Of approximately 100,000 clones listed, 84% are singletons. Sample: CD4+ T cells from blood, taken roughly 50 months after liver transplant. The receptors here all came from a human patient who received a liver transplant. Among the T cells, some may be from the graft donor.

CDR3 in amino acids: CASSFSGGNQPQHF. The CDR3 DNA is TGTGCCAGCAGTTTTTCCGGGGGCAATCAGCCCCAGCATTTT. The V and J genes are TRBV27 and TRBJ1-5; D gene unclear. Trimming removed 3 bases from V and 2 bases from J, with 8 bases in between. There are 14 residues in the CDR3. Germline CDR1 reads MNHEY; CDR2 reads SMNVEV (reference sequence).

This chain links TRBV6-5 with TRBJ2-1; TRBD1 matches at 7 bases. CDR1 is MNHEY, CDR2 SVGAGI, per germline. V was pared by 5 bases and J by 8 bases, with 9 bases of the junction left unmatched. The CDR3 is made up of 14 amino acids. The CDR3 spells CASSRDSGKDEQFF. In DNA, the CDR3 is TGTGCCAGCAGTCGGGACAGTGGGAAGGATGAGCAGTTCTTC.

This clone was seen only a few times. The gene calls are TRBV25-1 and TRBJ2-7; TRBD1 matches 11 bases. The length of the CDR3 is 14 residues. Germline lookup yields CDR1 MGHDK and CDR2 SYGVNS. Trimming removed 7 bases from V and 2 bases from J; junction bases left unmatched: 4. The CDR3 nucleotides read TGTGCCAGCACCCCGGGACAGGGGGCCTACGAGCAGTACTTC. As protein: CASTPGQGAYEQYF.

The chain recombines TRBV10-3 with TRBJ1-1; weak D call: TRBD1 (5 bases). The CDR3 runs 13 residues. The germline V and J ends were trimmed by 3 bases and 4 bases, with 9 bases remaining between them. CDR1 is ENHRY, CDR2 SYGVKD, per germline. The CDR3 loop reads CAISDRGFTEAFF. The CDR3 DNA is TGTGCCATCAGTGACCGGGGGTTCACTGAAGCTTTCTTT.

This chain joins TRBV5-1 and TRBJ2-3; maybe TRBD1 (6 bases). V was pared by 3 bases and J by 3 bases, with 11 bases between. Germline V lookup: CDR1 SGHRS, CDR2 YFSETQ. This CDR3 spans 14 amino acids. CDR3 DNA sequence: TGCGCCAGCAGCTCCTGGACAGAAACAGATACGCAGTATTTT. Translated: CASSSWTETDTQYF.

The gene calls are TRBV6-5 and TRBJ2-2; D unresolved. The CDR3 is 13 amino acids. V was pared by 7 bases and J by 4 bases, with 10 bases between. The germline V gene encodes CDR1 MNHEY and CDR2 SVGAGI. CDR3 coding DNA: TGTGCCAGCACCCCGGTAGGCACCGGGGAGCTGTTTTTT. Protein sequence: CASTPVGTGELFF.

The CDR3 protein is CASSLRDRPEQFF. DNA of the CDR3: TGTGCCAGCAGTCTTCGGGACAGACCTGAGCAGTTCTTC. The chain uses TRBV6-5 and TRBJ2-1; TRBD1 matches at 7 bases. The V segment lost 5 bases and the J segment 9 bases; nucleotides outside the gene matches: 7. The CDR3 length is 13 residues. Germline assignment: CDR1 MNHEY and CDR2 SVGAGI.

This clone was recorded once. The V call is TRBV5-1, the J call TRBJ2-4, with D hard to call. There are 15 residues in the CDR3. From germline, CDR1 is SGHRS and CDR2 YFSETQ. Trimming took off 5 bases at V and 0 bases at J, with 12 bases between the two ends. As DNA, the CDR3 is TGCGCCAGCAGATCGGACGCGATAGCCAAAAACATTCAGTACTTC. It is translated as CASRSDAIAKNIQYF.

The chain has TRBV28 and TRBJ2-6; the D call may be TRBD1 or TRBD2 (6 bases each). Trimming removed 8 bases at V and 0 bases at J, with 20 bases between. This CDR3 has 18 amino acids. CDR1 and CDR2 from the germline V gene are MDHEN and SYDVKM. The CDR3 protein is CASYGATGASSGANVLTF. The CDR3 nucleotides are TGTGCCAGCTACGGCGCGACGGGGGCTTCCTCTGGGGCCAACGTCCTGACTTTC.

The rearrangement uses TRBV9 and TRBJ2-7; 7 positions agree with TRBD2. Germline V gives CDR1 SGDLS, CDR2 YYNGEE. The junction had 5 bases not matched to a gene; V was cut back by 0 bases and J by 2 bases. CDR3 size: 15 residues. The CDR3 region is CASSVAIGGAYEQYF. The CDR3 nucleotides are TGTGCCAGCAGCGTAGCTATTGGGGGGGCCTACGAGCAGTACTTC.

V gene TRBV19 combines with J gene TRBJ1-5; D remains ambiguous. The germline V gene has CDR1 LNHDA and CDR2 SQIVND (reference sequence). The V end was cut by 1 base, the J end by 0 bases, with 7 bases between. The CDR3 spans 15 residues. The CDR3: CASSIGGFSNQPQHF. The CDR3 nucleotides are TGTGCCAGTAGTATAGGAGGTTTTAGCAATCAGCCCCAGCATTTT.

The chain couples TRBV5-8 to TRBJ1-1; possibly TRBD1 for D (6 bases). Germline lookup yields CDR1 SGHTS and CDR2 YDEGEE. The V end lost 4 bases, the J end lost 7 bases, and 8 bases lay between the germline ends. The CDR3 contains 11 residues. Written as DNA, the CDR3 is TGTGCCAGCAGCGACAGGTTTGAAGCTTTCTTT. As protein: CASSDRFEAFF. Using reference TRBV5-8 and TRBJ1-1 for the parts outside the CDR3, the full variable domain is EAGVTQSPTHLIKTRGQQATLRCSPISGHTSVYWYQQALGLGLQFLLWYDEGEERNRGNFPPRFSGRQFPNYSSELNVNALELEDSALYLCASSDRFEAFFGQGTRLTVV.

This rearrangement joins TRBV28 to TRBJ1-2, with no clear D. The V end was cut by 5 bases, the J end by 9 bases, with 10 bases between. This CDR3 is built from 11 residues. The germline CDR1 and CDR2 sequences are MDHEN and SYDVKM. For the CDR3, the DNA is TGTGCCAGCAGTGCCGAACTGAGCTACACCTTC. It is translated as CASSAELSYTF.

This clone was picked up one time. The gene calls are TRBV12-5 and TRBJ2-5; 12 bases agree with TRBD2. Trimming at V came to 3 bases and at J to 0 bases, leaving 8 bases not matched to a gene. The CDR3 has 18 residues. The germline gives CDR1 LGHNT, CDR2 FRNRAP. The CDR3 region is CASGFQTSGGPYQETQYF. In DNA form, the CDR3 reads TGTGCTAGTGGTTTCCAGACTAGCGGGGGCCCGTACCAAGAGACCCAGTACTTC.

The J gene is TRBJ2-3, the V gene TRBV18, with D perhaps TRBD1 or TRBD2 (5 bases each). V was clipped by 1 base and J by 0 bases, with 8 bases between them. The CDR3 totals 15 residues. The V gene's germline CDR1 is KGHSH and CDR2 LQKENI. CDR3 residues: CASSPRGSSTDTQYF. The CDR3 coding sequence is TGTGCCAGCTCACCACGGGGGTCTAGCACAGATACGCAGTATTTT.

This sequence joins TRBV9 and TRBJ1-4, with D possibly TRBD1 on 6 matching bases. Trimming took off 0 bases at V and 8 bases at J, with 17 bases between the two ends. Germline V gives CDR1 SGDLS, CDR2 YYNGEE. This CDR3 comprises 16 residues. The CDR3 loop reads CASSVGGRGAGEKLFF. In nucleotides, the CDR3 is TGTGCCAGCAGCGTAGGTGGTCGGGGGGCTGGGGAAAAACTGTTTTTT. The variable domain in full, with the rest retrieved from reference TRBV9 and TRBJ1-4, is DSGVTQTPKHLITATGQRVTLRCSPRSGDLSVYWYQQSLDQGLQFLIQYYNGEERAKGNILERFSAQQFPDLHSELNLSSLELGDSALYFCASSVGGRGAGEKLFFGSGTQLSVL.

This clone was picked up one time. The genes are TRBV19 and TRBJ2-7; D unclear. Germline lookup yields CDR1 LNHDA and CDR2 SQIVND (reference sequence). This CDR3 is built from 13 residues. The V gene lost 3 bases and the J gene lost 2 bases, with 8 bases spanning the gap. The CDR3 is CASSIQEPYEQYF. Written as DNA, the CDR3 is TGTGCCAGTAGTATCCAGGAGCCCTACGAGCAGTACTTC.

This rearrangement joins TRBV11-2 to TRBJ2-5, with D unclear. The CDR3 is made up of 14 amino acids. Germline V gives CDR1 SGHAT, CDR2 FQNNGV. V was shortened by 0 bases and J by 5 bases, with 10 bases between the two germline ends. For the CDR3, the DNA is TGTGCCAGCAGCTTAGATCGGTTTGGGGAGACCCAGTACTTC. Translation: CASSLDRFGETQYF.

The J gene is TRBJ2-6, the V gene TRBV4-1; 9 nucleotides line up with TRBD1. This CDR3 region has 17 residues. Germline CDR1 MGHRA, CDR2 YSYEKL. The ends lost 5 bases at V and 2 bases at J; junction bases unmatched: 7. CDR3 in DNA: TGCGCCAGCAGCTCCCCGACAGGGGGAACTGGGGCCAACGTCCTGACTTTC. Translation gives CASSSPTGGTGANVLTF.

The V gene is TRBV2, the J gene TRBJ2-7; TRBD1 agrees at 9 bases. V lost 6 bases to trimming and J lost 2 bases; unmatched junction nucleotides: 8. This CDR3 is 15 amino acids long. Germline-derived CDR1 and CDR2 are SNHLY and FYNNEI. The chain's CDR3 is CASRATGGLAYEQYF. The CDR3 DNA is TGTGCCAGCAGGGCTACAGGGGGCCTTGCCTACGAGCAGTACTTC. The variable domain in full, completed from reference TRBV2 and TRBJ2-7, reads EPEVTQTPSHQVTQMGQEVILRCVPISNHLYFYWYRQILGQKVEFLVSFYNNEISEKSEIFDDQFSVERPDGSNFTLKIRSTKLEDSAMYFCASRATGGLAYEQYFGPGTRLTVT.

The CDR3 DNA is TGTGCCAGCAGTTACTCGGCAGGATTCTACGAGCAGTACTTC. Translating it yields CASSYSAGFYEQYF. V is TRBV6-5 and J is TRBJ2-7; D is ambiguous. V was trimmed by 0 bases and J by 3 bases, leaving 9 bases between them. Germline values: CDR1 MNHEY, CDR2 SVGAGI. CDR3 length: 14 amino acids.

This clone has only a few counts. The chain couples TRBV13 to TRBJ1-2; D remains ambiguous. Germline CDR1 is PRHDT and CDR2 is FYEKMQ (reference sequence). V lost 4 bases, J lost 7 bases, and 7 bases lay in between. This CDR3 region has 11 residues. The CDR3, as DNA: TGTGCCAGCAGCTCCGGAGGTGGCTACACCTTC. Translating it yields CASSSGGGYTF.

This chain uses TRBV19 with TRBJ1-5, with 7 bases aligning to TRBD1. Germline V gene lookup returns CDR1 LNHDA and CDR2 SQIVND (reference sequence). This CDR3 has 13 amino acids. Losses at the gene ends were 7 bases for V and 7 bases for J; bases not matched to a gene: 7. The CDR3 here is CASTGTAQQPQHF. In DNA form, the CDR3 reads TGTGCCAGTACCGGGACAGCTCAACAGCCCCAGCATTTT.

The chain links TRBV14 to TRBJ1-2; 7 nucleotides line up with TRBD1. The CDR3 length is 13 residues. Germline V CDR1 and CDR2: SGHDN, FVKESK. The junction had 7 bases not matched to a gene; V was cut back by 4 bases and J by 8 bases. CDR3 nucleotide sequence: TGTGCCAGCAGCCGGAACAGGGGCAGCGGCTACACCTTC. Its protein is CASSRNRGSGYTF.

This clone was seen just once. This chain links TRBV6-5 with TRBJ1-1; possibly TRBD1 for D (5 bases). This CDR3 is built from 12 residues. V gave up 2 bases and J gave up 10 bases, with 11 bases separating them. Germline CDR1 is MNHEY and CDR2 is SVGAGI. The CDR3 reads CASSYRGMRAFF. The CDR3 nucleotides are TGTGCCAGCAGTTACCGGGGGATGAGAGCTTTCTTT.

This chain links TRBV11-2 with TRBJ1-4; possible D gene TRBD1, 5 bases. The V end was cut by 0 bases, the J end by 7 bases, with 12 bases between. The CDR3 runs to 15 residues. CDR1 is SGHAT and CDR2 is FQNNGV in the germline V gene. DNA of the CDR3: TGTGCCAGCAGCTTAGAGGGGATCGGGGGTGAAAAACTGTTTTTT. It specifies CASSLEGIGGEKLFF.

This chain uses TRBV7-2 with TRBJ1-1; TRBD1 matches at 8 bases. This CDR3 has 13 amino acids. V dropped 5 bases and J dropped 4; count of bases not matched to a gene: 3. Germline loops: CDR1 SGHTA, CDR2 FQGNSA. The CDR3 loop is CASSTTGVTEAFF. The CDR3 DNA follows: TGTGCCAGCAGCACGACAGGGGTCACTGAAGCTTTCTTT.

The V gene is TRBV2, the J gene TRBJ2-1; maybe TRBD1 (5 bases). V lost 3 bases, J lost 8 bases, and 20 bases lay in between. The CDR3 sequence is 16 residues long. CDR1 is SNHLY and CDR2 is FYNNEI in the germline V gene. This CDR3 reads CASSETRGASGDEQFF. As DNA, the CDR3 is TGTGCCAGCAGTGAGACGCGTGGGGCTAGTGGAGATGAGCAGTTCTTC.

This chain uses TRBV19 with TRBJ2-7; 8 nucleotides match TRBD1. Germline V gene data show CDR1 as LNHDA and CDR2 as SQIVND (reference sequence). This CDR3 comprises 14 residues. Germline trimming cut 6 bases from V and 3 bases from J; bases unmatched to any gene: 7. CDR3 bases: TGTGCCAGTAGCGGGACAGGCCTCCACTACGAGCAGTACTTC. This sequence encodes CASSGTGLHYEQYF.